This TCR beta chain was identified in a study of immune characterization of retroperitoneal liposarcoma. MiXCR, applied by TCRdb to the PCR reads, yields one record per CDR3 protein. The table lists about 10,000 distinct CDR3 sequences, 37% of them singletons. The CDR3 is made up of 13 amino acids. Germline CDR1 MNHNS, CDR2 SASEGT. This clonotype was seen a few times. This rearrangement joins TRBV6-1 to TRBJ2-1; D is undetermined. The J call could be wrong; TRBJ2-7 is a better fit for the DNA end. The TCR comes from a female donor with retroperitoneal liposarcoma. Sample: tumor tissue. The CDR3 sequence: CASSFSTYNEQYF. CDR3 nucleotides: TGTGCCAGCAGTTTCTCAACCTACAATGAGCAGTACTTC.